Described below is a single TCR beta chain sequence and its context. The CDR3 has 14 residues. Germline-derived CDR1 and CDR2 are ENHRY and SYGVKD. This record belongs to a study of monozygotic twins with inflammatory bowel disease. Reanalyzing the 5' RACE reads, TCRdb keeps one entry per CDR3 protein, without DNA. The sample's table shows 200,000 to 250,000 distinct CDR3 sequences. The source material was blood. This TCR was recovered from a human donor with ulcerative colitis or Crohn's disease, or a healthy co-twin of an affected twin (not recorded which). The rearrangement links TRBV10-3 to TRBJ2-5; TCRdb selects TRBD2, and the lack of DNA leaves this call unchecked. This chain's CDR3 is CAISASGGEETQYF.